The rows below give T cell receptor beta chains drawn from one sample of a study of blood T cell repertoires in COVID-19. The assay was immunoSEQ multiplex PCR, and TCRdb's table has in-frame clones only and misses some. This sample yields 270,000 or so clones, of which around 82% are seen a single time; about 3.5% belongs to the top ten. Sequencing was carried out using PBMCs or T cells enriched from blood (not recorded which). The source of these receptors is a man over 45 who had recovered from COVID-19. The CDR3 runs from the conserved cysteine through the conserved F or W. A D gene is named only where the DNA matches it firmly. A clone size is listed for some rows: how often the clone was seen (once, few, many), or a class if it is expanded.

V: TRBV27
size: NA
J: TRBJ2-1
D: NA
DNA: TGTGCCAGCAGTTTATCGCGGCTGAGGGATGAGCAGTTCTTC
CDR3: CASSLSRLRDEQFF

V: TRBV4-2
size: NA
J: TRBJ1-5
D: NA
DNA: TGTGCCAGCAGCCAAGATCCCTATAGCAATCAGCCCCAGCATTTT
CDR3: CASSQDPYSNQPQHF

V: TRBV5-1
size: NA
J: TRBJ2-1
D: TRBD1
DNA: TGCGCCAGCAGAGGGGACAGGGGTAGACTCTTCGGATACAATGAGCAGTTCTTC
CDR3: CASRGDRGRLFGYNEQFF

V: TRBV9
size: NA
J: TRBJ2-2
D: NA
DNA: TGTGCCAGCAGCGTCGGGACACTAGCGAGGAACACCGGGGAGCTGTTTTTT
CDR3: CASSVGTLARNTGELFF

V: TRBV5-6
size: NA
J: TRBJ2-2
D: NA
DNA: TGTGCCAGCAGCTTGAGGAGGGTCCGGGTTGGGGAGCTGTTTTTT
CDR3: CASSLRRVRVGELFF

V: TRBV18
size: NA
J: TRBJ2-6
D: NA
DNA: TGTGCCAGCTCTCAGGATTTGGGGGCCAACGTCCTGACTTTC
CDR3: CASSQDLGANVLTF

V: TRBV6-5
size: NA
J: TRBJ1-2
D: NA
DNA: TGTGCCAGCAGTTCGGGGGGCCGTCTATTCACCTTC
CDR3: CASSSGGRLFTF

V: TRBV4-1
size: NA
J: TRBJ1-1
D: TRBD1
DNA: TGCGCCAGCAGCTACCCCGGACAGGGAGGATTCACGGCTGAAGCTTTCTTT
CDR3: CASSYPGQGGFTAEAFF

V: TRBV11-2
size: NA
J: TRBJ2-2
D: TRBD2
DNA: TGTGCCAGCAGCTTAGATTTTTGGGCTAGCGGGAGCACGAACACCGGGGAGCTGTTTTTT
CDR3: CASSLDFWASGSTNTGELFF

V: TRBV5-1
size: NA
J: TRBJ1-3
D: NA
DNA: TGCGCCAGCAGCTTGGATAGGGGCGGAAACACCATATATTTT
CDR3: CASSLDRGGNTIYF

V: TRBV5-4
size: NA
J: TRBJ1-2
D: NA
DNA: TGTGCCAGCAGCCCTGATGGCCAGATCTCTGTCTATGGCTACACCTTC
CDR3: CASSPDGQISVYGYTF

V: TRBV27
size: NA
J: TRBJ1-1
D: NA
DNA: TGTGCCAGCAGTTCACTCCCAGGGTCCACTGAAGCTTTCTTT
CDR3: CASSSLPGSTEAFF

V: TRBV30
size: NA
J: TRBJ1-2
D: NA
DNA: TGTGCCCGGCGCCTAATGGACTCAGGGGTTGGCTACACCTTC
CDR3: CARRLMDSGVGYTF

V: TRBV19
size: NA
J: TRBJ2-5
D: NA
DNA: TGTGCCAGTAGCTTGAGGATGGAAGAGACCCAGTACTTC
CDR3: CASSLRMEETQYF

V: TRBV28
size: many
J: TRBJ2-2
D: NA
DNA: TGTGCCAGCTCTCTGAGGGGGACGCCCACCGGGGAGCTGTTTTTT
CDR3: CASSLRGTPTGELFF

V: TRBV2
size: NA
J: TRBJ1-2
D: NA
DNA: TGTGCCAGCAGTGAAGGATCGGCAGCGTCGCGTTATGGCTACACCTTC
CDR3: CASSEGSAASRYGYTF

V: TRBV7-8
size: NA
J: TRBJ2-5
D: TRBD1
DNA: TGTGCCAGCAGCTTGGGGACAGGGGAAGGAGAGACCCAGTACTTC
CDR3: CASSLGTGEGETQYF

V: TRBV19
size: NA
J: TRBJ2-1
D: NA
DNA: TGTGCCAGTAGTACGCGTCTTTTCCCCTCGCGGAATGAGCAGTTCTTC
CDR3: CASSTRLFPSRNEQFF

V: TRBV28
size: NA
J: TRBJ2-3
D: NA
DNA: TGTGCCAGCTATAAGGGGGGGGTGGGTACGCAGTATTTT
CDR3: CASYKGGVGTQYF

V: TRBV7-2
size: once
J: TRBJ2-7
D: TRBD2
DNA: TGTGCCAGCAGCTTGGCTAGCGGATCCTACGAGCAGTACTTC
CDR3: CASSLASGSYEQYF

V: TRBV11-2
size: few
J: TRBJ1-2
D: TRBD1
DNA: TGTGCCAGCAGCACGGACAGGGACCGAGGCTACACCTTC
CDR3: CASSTDRDRGYTF

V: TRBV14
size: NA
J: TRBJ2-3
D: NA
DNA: TGTGCCAGCAGCCAAGCCGCGACTAGGATAGATACGCAGTATTTT
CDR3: CASSQAATRIDTQYF

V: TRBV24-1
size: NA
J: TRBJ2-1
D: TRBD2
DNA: TGTGCCACCAGTGACCCGGGACTAGCGGGAGCCTACAATGAGCAGTTCTTC
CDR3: CATSDPGLAGAYNEQFF

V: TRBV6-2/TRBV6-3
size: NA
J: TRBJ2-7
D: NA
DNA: TGTGCCAGCAGTTACTCGAGGGCTCTCCCCGGGTCCTACGAGCAGTACTTC
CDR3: CASSYSRALPGSYEQYF

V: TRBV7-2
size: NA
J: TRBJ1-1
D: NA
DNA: TGTGCCAGCAGCTCCCCGGGGGTCACTGAAGCTTTCTTT
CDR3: CASSSPGVTEAFF

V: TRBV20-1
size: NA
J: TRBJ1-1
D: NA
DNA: TGCAGTGCTAGTAATTGGCAAGAAGCTTTCTTT
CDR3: CSASNWQEAFF

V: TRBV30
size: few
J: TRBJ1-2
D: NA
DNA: TGTGCCTGGAGTGTCGACAGGCGGGGCTACACCTTC
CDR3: CAWSVDRRGYTF

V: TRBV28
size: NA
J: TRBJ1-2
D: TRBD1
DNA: TGTGCCAGCAGTCCGCTAACAGGGGTGGGCGGCTACACCTTC
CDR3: CASSPLTGVGGYTF

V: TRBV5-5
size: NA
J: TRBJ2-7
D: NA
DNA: TGTGCCAGCAGCTTTGCAGGGCCCTACGAGCAGTACTTC
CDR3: CASSFAGPYEQYF

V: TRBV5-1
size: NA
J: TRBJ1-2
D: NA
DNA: TGCGCCAGCAGCGACCGGACAGCCTATGGCTACACCTTC
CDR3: CASSDRTAYGYTF

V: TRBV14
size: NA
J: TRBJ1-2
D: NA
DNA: TGTGCCAGCAGCTTCCAGGGGAGCTATGGCTACACCTTC
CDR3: CASSFQGSYGYTF

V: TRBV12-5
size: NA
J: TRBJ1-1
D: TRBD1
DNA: TGTGCTAGTGGCCCACCCCGGGACAGTTCCGAAGCTTTCTTT
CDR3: CASGPPRDSSEAFF

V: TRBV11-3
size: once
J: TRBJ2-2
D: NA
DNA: TGTGCCAGCAGCAAACAGGCGCCGGGGAACACCGGGGAGCTGTTTTTT
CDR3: CASSKQAPGNTGELFF

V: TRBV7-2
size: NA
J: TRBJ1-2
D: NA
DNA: TGTGCCAGCAGCTTAGAAGCCGACTATGGCTACACCTTC
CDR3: CASSLEADYGYTF

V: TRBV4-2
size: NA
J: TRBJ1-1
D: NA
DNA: TGTGCCAGCAGCCAGCCGACAGGGAACACTGAAGCTTTCTTT
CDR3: CASSQPTGNTEAFF

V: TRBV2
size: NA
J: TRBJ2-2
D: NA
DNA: TGTGCCAGCAGGAGGGAGACCTCTACAGCCTCCGGGGAGCTGTTTTTT
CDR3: CASRRETSTASGELFF

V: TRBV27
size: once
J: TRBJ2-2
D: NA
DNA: TGTGCCAGCAGTTTTAGCAGGGCGAACACCGGGGAGCTGTTTTTT
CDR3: CASSFSRANTGELFF

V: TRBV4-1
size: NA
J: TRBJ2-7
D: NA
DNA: TGCGCCAGCAGCCAAGCCCAACTCCTCGAGCAGTACTTC
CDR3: CASSQAQLLEQYF

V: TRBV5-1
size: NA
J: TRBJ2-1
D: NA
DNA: TGCGCCAGCAGCTTGGGCGGGGAGGCGTTCTTC
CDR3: CASSLGGEAFF

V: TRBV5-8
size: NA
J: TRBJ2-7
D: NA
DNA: TGTGCCAGCAGCTCCTGGGGCGGGGTAGTCGAGCAGTACTTC
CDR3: CASSSWGGVVEQYF